These 20 T cell receptor beta chains came from one sample sequenced in a study of CD8+CD57+ T cells in acquired aplastic anemia (dated by TCRdb to between 2018 and 2020). TCRdb records Illumina HiSeq 2000 as the sequencer. Genomic DNA served as template for TCR beta VDJ combination and CDR3 sequence profiling. Using fastp at Q25 and MiXCR, TCRdb reprocessed the public reads and kept productive beta chains. Every CDR3 protein is listed once, alongside the most common genes and DNA of its rows. The sample data list some 170,000 distinct CDR3 sequences, and 47% of these were observed just once. Of the sample, roughly 1.1% falls within the top ten clones. The patients picked for sequencing were ones in whom flow cytometry had shown an expansion of CD8+CD57+ cells. Sequencing was performed on sorted CD4+, CD8+, or CD8+CD57+ T cells (not recorded which) from PBMCs. These receptors all stem from a human donor with aplastic anemia.

This clonotype was detected ten times or more. The J gene is TRBJ2-2, the V gene TRBV7-9; unclear D gene. Germline loops: CDR1 SEHNR, CDR2 FQNEAQ (reference sequence). The CDR3 loop spans 14 amino acids. The germline V and J ends were trimmed by 1 base and 2 bases, with 5 bases remaining between them. In DNA, the CDR3 is TGTGCCAGCAGCTTAGTCCAAAACACCGGGGAGCTGTTTTTT. This sequence encodes CASSLVQNTGELFF. The whole variable domain, remainder taken from reference TRBV7-9 and TRBJ2-2, is DTGVSQNPRHKITKRGQNVTFRCDPISEHNRLYWYRQTLGQGPEFLTYFQNEAQLEKSRLLSDRFSAERPKGSFSTLEIQRTEQGDSAMYLCASSLVQNTGELFFGEGSRLTVL.

A word on this clonotype: This may arise from a read error, as a much more abundant clone is one base away. The CDR3 DNA reads TGTGCCAGCACAAAAACCCAGGTGGATTATGGCTACACCTTC. Residues: CASTKTQVDYGYTF. The V gene is TRBV7-2, the J gene TRBJ1-2, with D hard to call. The CDR3 has 14 amino acids. The germline V gene has CDR1 SGHTA and CDR2 FQGNSA. V was cut by 7 bases and J by 5 bases, with 17 bases left in between.

This chain connects TRBV13 to TRBJ2-3, with 12 bases lining up with TRBD2. V gave up 5 bases and J gave up 0 bases; unmatched junction bases: 3. This CDR3 has 16 amino acids. Germline-derived CDR1 and CDR2 are PRHDT and FYEKMQ (reference sequence). The CDR3 coding sequence is TGTGCCAGCAGCGGAGGGACTAGCGGGAGCACAGATACGCAGTATTTT. Translated, it gives CASSGGTSGSTDTQYF.

About this clonotype itself: A much larger clone is a single base away; this may be a read error. The chain has TRBV6-1 and TRBJ2-1, with D possibly matching TRBD1 (5 bases). Between the trimmed V and J ends, which lost 6 bases and 5 bases, there was a span of 11 bases. The CDR3 consists of 13 residues. Germline lookup yields CDR1 MNHNS and CDR2 SASEGT. The CDR3: CASRETRDNEQFF. The CDR3 DNA is TGTGCCAGCAGGGAAACCAGGGACAATGAGCAGTTCTTC.

This clonotype was counted at least ten times. The chain combines TRBV20-1 with TRBJ2-2; 7 bases line up with TRBD2. Germline assignment: CDR1 DFQATT and CDR2 SNEGSKA (reference sequence). The CDR3 contains 15 residues. The trim removed 3 bases at V and 1 base at J, leaving 5 bases unmatched. The chain's CDR3 is CSASWGGMNTGELFF. The CDR3 coding sequence is TGCAGTGCTAGCTGGGGGGGGATGAACACCGGGGAGCTGTTTTTT.

About this clonotype itself: The limits of the CDR3 on the DNA are not certain, so only TCRdb's listed CDR3 is given. This rearrangement joins TRBV29-1 to TRBJ1-1; the tabulated D call, TRBD1, remains unverified against the DNA. The length of the CDR3 is 13 amino acids, counting both ends. Germline-derived CDR1 and CDR2 are SQVTM and ANQGSEA. Here the CDR3 reads CSVAPGAGTEAFF.

The sample holds many counts of this clonotype. The rearrangement uses TRBV2 and TRBJ1-1; D ambiguous. V lost 5 bases, J lost 0 bases, and 10 bases lay in between. The CDR3 sequence is 14 residues long. Germline-derived CDR1 and CDR2 are SNHLY and FYNNEI. CDR3 DNA sequence: TGTGCCAGCAGTAGTCGCCTAATGAACACTGAAGCTTTCTTT. Translation gives CASSSRLMNTEAFF.

This clonotype was found many times. This chain uses TRBV11-2 with TRBJ2-7; no clear D gene. Trimming removed 1 base at V and 2 bases at J, with 9 bases between. Germline CDR1 reads SGHAT; CDR2 reads FQNNGV. CDR3 length equals 14 residues. In DNA form, the CDR3 reads TGTGCCAGCAGCTTAGTCCACAAACCCTACGAGCAGTACTTC. The encoded protein is CASSLVHKPYEQYF.

This clonotype was seen ten or more times. The rearrangement links TRBV19 to TRBJ1-5; 7 bases are shared with TRBD1. Per germline, CDR1 LNHDA and CDR2 SQIVND (reference sequence). The CDR3 runs to 14 residues. Germline trimming cut 4 bases from V and 9 bases from J; bases unmatched to any gene: 9. CDR3 coding DNA: TGTGCCAGTAGTACCGGGACAGAGTGGGGGCCCCAGCATTTT. Translation gives CASSTGTEWGPQHF. Full variable domain (remainder filled in from reference TRBV19 and TRBJ1-5): DGGITQSPKYLFRKEGQNVTLSCEQNLNHDAMYWYRQDPGQGLRLIYYSQIVNDFQKGDIAEGYSVSREKKESFPLTVTSAQKNPTAFYLCASSTGTEWGPQHFGDGTRLSIL.

V and J are TRBV24-1 and TRBJ1-6, with TRBD1 as a possible D gene (5 bases). V gave up 3 bases and J gave up 7 bases, with 9 bases separating them. Germline CDR1 reads KGHDR; CDR2 reads SFDVKD. The CDR3 length is 14 residues. The CDR3 loop reads CATSDGAGNSPLHF. The CDR3 coding sequence is TGTGCCACCAGTGATGGGGCGGGGAATTCACCCCTCCACTTT.

The chain uses TRBV7-8 and TRBJ1-5; D is unresolved. Germline CDR1 SGHVS, CDR2 FQNEAQ. Trimming shortened V by 1 base and J by 3 bases, and 13 bases separated the two germline ends. This CDR3 comprises 16 residues. The CDR3: CASSLGSRSFNQPQHF. The CDR3 bases are TGTGCCAGCAGCTTAGGGTCACGGAGCTTCAATCAGCCCCAGCATTTT. The whole variable domain, filled in from reference TRBV7-8 and TRBJ1-5, reads GAGVSQSPRYKVAKRGQDVALRCDPISGHVSLFWYQQALGQGPEFLTYFQNEAQLDKSGLPSDRFFAERPEGSVSTLKIQRTQQEDSAVYLCASSLGSRSFNQPQHFGDGTRLSIL.

This clonotype was seen a few times. The rearrangement links TRBV2 to TRBJ2-2; TRBD2 agrees at 10 bases. This CDR3 region has 14 residues. Germline CDR1 reads SNHLY; CDR2 reads FYNNEI. Trimming cost V 6 bases and J 4 bases; bases outside gene matches: 2. The CDR3 nucleotides are TGTGCCAGCAGGTTAGCGGGGGGCACCGGGGAGCTGTTTTTT. Encoded protein: CASRLAGGTGELFF.

The DNA for the CDR3 is TGTGCCAGCAGTTTGGGTACGGGACTAGCGGGTAATGAGCAGTTCTTC. It specifies CASSLGTGLAGNEQFF. The V call is TRBV2, the J call TRBJ2-1; 12 bases match TRBD2. Germline V gene lookup returns CDR1 SNHLY and CDR2 FYNNEI. The CDR3 loop spans 16 amino acids. V dropped 5 bases and J dropped 7; count of bases not matched to a gene: 9.

By share, this clonotype ranks as medium-sized. The chain couples TRBV7-8 to TRBJ2-7; D uncertain. Germline-derived CDR1 and CDR2 are SGHVS and FQNEAQ. This CDR3 spans 13 amino acids. V shed 0 bases and J shed 1 base, with 4 bases lying between them. The CDR3 loop reads CASSLAGSYEQYF. Here the CDR3 DNA reads TGTGCCAGCAGCTTAGCCGGGTCCTACGAGCAGTACTTC.

In its sample, this clonotype ranks as medium-sized. J is TRBJ1-6 and V is TRBV7-2; D is ambiguous. Trimming took 8 bases from V and 6 from J, leaving 5 bases between them. Germline assignment: CDR1 SGHTA and CDR2 FQGNSA. This CDR3 is 11 amino acids long. The CDR3 is CASGLNSPLHF. CDR3 nucleotides: TGTGCCAGCGGGCTTAATTCACCCCTCCACTTT.

This chain uses TRBV20-1 with TRBJ2-6; the match to TRBD1 covers 7 bases. The CDR3 length is 15 residues. V lost 6 bases and J lost 3; bases outside the gene matches: 8. Germline CDR1 reads DFQATT; CDR2 reads SNEGSKA (reference sequence). The CDR3 sequence is CSAQDRSYGANVLTF. The CDR3 region has the DNA TGCAGTGCCCAGGACAGGTCCTATGGGGCCAACGTCCTGACTTTC.

J is TRBJ1-3 and V is TRBV6-6; D call uncertain. This CDR3 has 17 residues. The germline V gene encodes CDR1 MNHNY and CDR2 SVGAGI (reference sequence). V dropped 2 bases and J dropped 0 bases, with 14 bases sitting between them. This chain's CDR3 is CASSYGPVISSGNTIYF. CDR3 nucleotide sequence: TGTGCCAGCAGTTACGGGCCCGTCATCAGCTCTGGAAACACCATATATTTT.

This clonotype was recorded many times. The chain uses TRBV10-1 and TRBJ2-1, with TRBD2 identical over 8 bases. CDR1 is WNHNN and CDR2 is SYGVQD in the germline V gene (reference sequence). Germline trimming cut 2 bases from V and 6 bases from J; bases unmatched to any gene: 6. CDR3 length: 15 residues. The CDR3 loop is CASSETVLAVNEQFF. In nucleotides, the CDR3 is TGCGCCAGCAGTGAGACGGTACTAGCGGTCAATGAGCAGTTCTTC.

Turning to this clonotype: The junction differs from germline at one of its ends, possibly a read error. The chain carries TRBV20-1 and TRBJ2-2; 7 nucleotides line up with TRBD1. From germline, CDR1 is DFQATT and CDR2 SNEGSKA (reference sequence). The CDR3 has 15 amino acids. The DNA for the CDR3 is TGCAGTGCTAGGCACGGGACAGCGAACATCGGGGAGCTGTTTTTT. Translated: CSARHGTANIGELFF.

This clonotype was seen many times. J is TRBJ1-3 and V is TRBV7-2, with TRBD1 matching 7 bases. This CDR3 has 14 residues. CDR1 and CDR2 (germline): SGHTA, FQGNSA. V was pared by 2 bases and J by 2 bases, with 0 bases of the junction left unmatched. CDR3 sequence (DNA): TGTGCCAGCAGCTTACAGGGGGCTGGAAACACCATATATTTT. Translated, it gives CASSLQGAGNTIYF.